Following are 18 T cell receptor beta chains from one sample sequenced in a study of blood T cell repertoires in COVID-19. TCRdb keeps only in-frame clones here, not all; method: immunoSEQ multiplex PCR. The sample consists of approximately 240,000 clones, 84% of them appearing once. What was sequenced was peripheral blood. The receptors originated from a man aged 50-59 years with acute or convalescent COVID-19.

CDR3 protein: CASSRSGQSSYEQYF. The CDR3 coding sequence is TGTGCCAGCTCACGTTCGGGACAAAGCTCCTACGAGCAGTACTTC. V usage is TRBV18 and J usage is TRBJ2-7, with a possible D match to TRBD1 (6 bases). V lost 4 bases, J lost 0 bases, and 13 bases lay in between. The length of the CDR3 is 15 residues. Germline V gene data show CDR1 as KGHSH and CDR2 as LQKENI.

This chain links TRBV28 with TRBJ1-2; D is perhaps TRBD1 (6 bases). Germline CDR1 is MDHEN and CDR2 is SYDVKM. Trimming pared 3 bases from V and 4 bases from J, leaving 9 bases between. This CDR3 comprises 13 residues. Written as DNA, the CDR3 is TGTGCCAGCAGTTTGTCAGGGGCCTATGGCTACACCTTC. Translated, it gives CASSLSGAYGYTF.

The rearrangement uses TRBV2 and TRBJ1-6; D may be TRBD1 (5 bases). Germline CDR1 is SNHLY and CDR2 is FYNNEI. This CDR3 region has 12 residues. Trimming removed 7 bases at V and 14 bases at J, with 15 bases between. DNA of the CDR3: TGTGCCAGCATGGGGACTTCAGGATCCCTCCACTTT. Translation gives CASMGTSGSLHF.

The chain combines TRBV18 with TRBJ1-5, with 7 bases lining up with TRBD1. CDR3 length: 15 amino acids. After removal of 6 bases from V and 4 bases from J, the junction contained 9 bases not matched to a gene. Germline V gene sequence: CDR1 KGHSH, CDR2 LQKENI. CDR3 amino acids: CASSPGTAENQPQHF. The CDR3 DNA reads TGTGCCAGCTCGCCCGGGACAGCAGAAAATCAGCCCCAGCATTTT.

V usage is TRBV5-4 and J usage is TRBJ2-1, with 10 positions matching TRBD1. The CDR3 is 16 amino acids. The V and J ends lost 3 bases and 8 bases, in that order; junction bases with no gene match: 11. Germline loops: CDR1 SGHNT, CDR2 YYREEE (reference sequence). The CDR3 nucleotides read TGTGCCAGCAGCTCCCCTCCGACAGGGGGCTCGGATGAGCAGTTCTTC. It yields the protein CASSSPPTGGSDEQFF.

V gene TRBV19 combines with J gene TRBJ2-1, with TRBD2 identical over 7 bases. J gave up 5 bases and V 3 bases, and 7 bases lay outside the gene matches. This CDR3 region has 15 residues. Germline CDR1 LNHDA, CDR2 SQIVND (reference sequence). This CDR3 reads CASSILAEVHNEQFF. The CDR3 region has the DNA TGTGCCAGTAGTATCCTAGCGGAGGTACACAATGAGCAGTTCTTC.

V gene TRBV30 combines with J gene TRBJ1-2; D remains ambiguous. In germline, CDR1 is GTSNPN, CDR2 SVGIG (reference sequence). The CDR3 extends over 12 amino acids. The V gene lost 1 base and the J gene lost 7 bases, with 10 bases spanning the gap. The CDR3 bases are TGTGCCTGGAGTGGGGGAGACGGTGGCTACACCTTC. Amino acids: CAWSGGDGGYTF.

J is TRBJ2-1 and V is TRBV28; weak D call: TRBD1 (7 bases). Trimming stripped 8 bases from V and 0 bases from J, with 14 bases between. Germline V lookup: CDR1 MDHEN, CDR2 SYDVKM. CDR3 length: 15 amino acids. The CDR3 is CASGRGRSSYNEQFF. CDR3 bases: TGTGCCAGCGGCAGGGGGAGGAGCTCCTACAATGAGCAGTTCTTC.

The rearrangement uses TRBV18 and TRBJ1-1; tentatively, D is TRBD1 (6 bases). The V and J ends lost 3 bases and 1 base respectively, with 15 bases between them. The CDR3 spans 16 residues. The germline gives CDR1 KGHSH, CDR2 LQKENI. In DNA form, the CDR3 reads TGTGCCAGCTCACCCCCGGGGACATACGGGAACACTGAAGCTTTCTTT. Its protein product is CASSPPGTYGNTEAFF.

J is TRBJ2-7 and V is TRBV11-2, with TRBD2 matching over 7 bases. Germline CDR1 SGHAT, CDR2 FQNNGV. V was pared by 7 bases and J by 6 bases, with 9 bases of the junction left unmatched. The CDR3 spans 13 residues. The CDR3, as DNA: TGTGCCAGCACCTTTAGCGGGCGACTCGAGCAGTACTTC. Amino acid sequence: CASTFSGRLEQYF.

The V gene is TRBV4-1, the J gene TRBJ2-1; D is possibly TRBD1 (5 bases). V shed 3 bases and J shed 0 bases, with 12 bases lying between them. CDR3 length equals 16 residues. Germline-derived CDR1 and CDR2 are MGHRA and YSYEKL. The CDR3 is CASSQRTMSSYNEQFF. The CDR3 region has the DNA TGCGCCAGCAGCCAGAGGACAATGAGCTCCTACAATGAGCAGTTCTTC.

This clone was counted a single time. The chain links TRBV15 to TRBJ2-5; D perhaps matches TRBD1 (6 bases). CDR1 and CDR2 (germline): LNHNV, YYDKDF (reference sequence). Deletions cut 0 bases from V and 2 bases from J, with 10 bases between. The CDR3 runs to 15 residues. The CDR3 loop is CATSRDAGVQETQYF. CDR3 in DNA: TGTGCCACCAGCAGAGATGCAGGGGTACAAGAGACCCAGTACTTC.

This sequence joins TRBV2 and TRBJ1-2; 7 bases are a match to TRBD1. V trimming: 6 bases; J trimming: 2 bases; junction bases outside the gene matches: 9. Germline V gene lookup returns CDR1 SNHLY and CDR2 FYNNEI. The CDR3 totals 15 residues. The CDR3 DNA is TGTGCCAGCAGGCCACCAGGGACAGTAAACTATGGCTACACCTTC. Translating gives CASRPPGTVNYGYTF.

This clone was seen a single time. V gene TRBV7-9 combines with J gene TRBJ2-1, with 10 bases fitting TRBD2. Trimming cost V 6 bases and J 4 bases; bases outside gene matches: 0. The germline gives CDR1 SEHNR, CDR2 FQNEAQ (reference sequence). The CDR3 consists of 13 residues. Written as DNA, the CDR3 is TGTGCCAGCAGACTAGCGGGATACAATGAGCAGTTCTTC. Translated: CASRLAGYNEQFF.

CDR3 region: CASSTWDRVTEAFF. The CDR3, as DNA: TGTGCCAGCAGTACATGGGACAGGGTGACTGAAGCTTTCTTT. The V gene is TRBV27, the J gene TRBJ1-1; 9 bases fit TRBD1. This CDR3 is 14 amino acids long. The trim removed 5 bases at V and 5 bases at J, leaving 6 bases unmatched. Looked up from germline, CDR1 is MNHEY and CDR2 is SMNVEV (reference sequence).

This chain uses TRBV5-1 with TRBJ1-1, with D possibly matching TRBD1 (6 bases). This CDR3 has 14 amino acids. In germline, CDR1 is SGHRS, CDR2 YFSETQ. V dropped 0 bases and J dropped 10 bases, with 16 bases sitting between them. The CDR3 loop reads CASSLDSGVRGAFF. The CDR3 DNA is TGCGCCAGCAGCTTGGACTCAGGGGTCCGCGGAGCTTTCTTT. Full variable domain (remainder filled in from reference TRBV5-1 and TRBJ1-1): KAGVTQTPRYLIKTRGQQVTLSCSPISGHRSVSWYQQTPGQGLQFLFEYFSETQRNKGNFPGRFSGRQFSNSRSEMNVSTLELGDSALYLCASSLDSGVRGAFFGQGTRLTVV.

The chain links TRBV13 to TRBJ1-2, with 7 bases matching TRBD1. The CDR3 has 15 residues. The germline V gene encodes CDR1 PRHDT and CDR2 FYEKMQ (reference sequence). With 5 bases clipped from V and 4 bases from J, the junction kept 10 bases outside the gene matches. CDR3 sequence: CASSAPGRGSYGYTF. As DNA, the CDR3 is TGTGCCAGCAGCGCACCCGGCAGGGGGTCCTATGGCTACACCTTC.

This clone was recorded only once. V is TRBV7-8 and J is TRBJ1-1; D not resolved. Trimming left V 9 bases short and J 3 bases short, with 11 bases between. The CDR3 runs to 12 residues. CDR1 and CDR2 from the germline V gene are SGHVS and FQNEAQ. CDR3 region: CASLSTYTEAFF. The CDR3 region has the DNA TGTGCCAGTCTAAGCACCTACACTGAAGCTTTCTTT.